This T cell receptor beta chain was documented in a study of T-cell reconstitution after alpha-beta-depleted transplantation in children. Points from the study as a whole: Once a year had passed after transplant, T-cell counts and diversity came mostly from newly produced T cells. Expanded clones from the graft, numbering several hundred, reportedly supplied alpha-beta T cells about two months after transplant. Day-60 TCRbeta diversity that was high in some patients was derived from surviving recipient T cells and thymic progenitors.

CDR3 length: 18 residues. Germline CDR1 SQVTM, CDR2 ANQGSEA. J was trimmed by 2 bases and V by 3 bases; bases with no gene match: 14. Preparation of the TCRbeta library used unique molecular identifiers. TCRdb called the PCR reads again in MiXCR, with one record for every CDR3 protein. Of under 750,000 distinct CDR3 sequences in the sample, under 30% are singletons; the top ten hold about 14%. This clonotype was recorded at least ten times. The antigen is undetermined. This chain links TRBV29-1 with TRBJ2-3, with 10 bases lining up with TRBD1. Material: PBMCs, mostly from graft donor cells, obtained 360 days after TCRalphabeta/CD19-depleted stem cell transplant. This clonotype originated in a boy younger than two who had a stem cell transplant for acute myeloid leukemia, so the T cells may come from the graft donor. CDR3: CSVESPGQGIPYTDTQYF. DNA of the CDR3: TGCAGCGTTGAGTCCCCGGGACAGGGGATACCCTACACAGATACGCAGTATTTT.